This TCR beta chain was sequenced for a study of identical twins. Whole-study results and caveats: Fewer insertions were carried by abundant cord blood beta clonotypes, but none was seen in memory repertoires. Among monozygotic twins, out-of-frame TCR alpha sharing exceeded what models predicted.

Template switching added a universal primer binding site, and final cDNA carried unique molecular identifiers. TCRdb re-derived calls from the 5' RACE reads in MiXCR, one entry per CDR3 protein. Altogether 450,000 or so distinct CDR3 sequences are present, less than 25% being singletons, with the ten largest covering around 3%. Every one of the donors was a healthy Caucasian. With regard to this clonotype: The antigen is not known.

Trimming stripped 6 bases from V and 5 bases from J, with 14 bases between. This CDR3 is built from 14 residues. The same data also contributed to another study, on T cells expressing NK-cell markers.

V usage is TRBV12-3 or TRBV12-4 and J usage is TRBJ2-1, with D perhaps matching TRBD1 or TRBD2 (6 bases each). What was sequenced was CD4+ T cells sorted from blood. The receptor was derived from a woman aged 18-35 years in good health. The CDR3 is CASSLGGTNNEQFF. For the CDR3, the DNA is TGTGCCAGCAGCCTTGGCGGGACAAACAATGAGCAGTTCTTC.